The present T cell receptor beta chain was sequenced within a study of T cell responses to AZD1222 COVID-19 vaccine. General observations from the study: Most donors were white British and more were female, and clonal diversity was possibly underestimated. Seropositive AZD1222 recipients at baseline numbered only five or six.

Sequenced by immunoSEQ multiplex PCR; TCRdb stores in-frame clones only, minus some. The sample has over 100,000 clones, 70% to 90% seen once. Note on this clone: No antigen is known for it.

V lost 2 bases to trimming and J lost 4 bases, with 9 bases between them. The V gene's germline CDR1 is SGHKS and CDR2 YYEKEE (reference sequence). The CDR3 is 14 residues long. This receptor was identified in an adult in good health. Here the sequenced sample was peripheral blood, taken on day 0 of AZD1222 vaccination. The chain employs TRBV5-5 and TRBJ2-2; D may match TRBD1 or TRBD2 (5 bases each). CDR3 region: CASSFLGVTGELFF. The CDR3 DNA sequence: TGTGCCAGCAGCTTTTTGGGGGTCACCGGGGAGCTGTTTTTT.